This T cell receptor beta chain was sequenced for a study of breast tumors, draining lymph nodes, adjacent tissues. Study-level results: That most tumor T cells come from lymph nodes remained unproven.

Breast cancer patients provided tissue from their axillary draining lymph nodes. TCRdb independently ran MiXCR on the multiplex PCR reads; one entry per CDR3 protein. The sample yields some 170,000 distinct CDR3 sequences, around a third seen once. In germline, CDR1 is MNHEY, CDR2 SVGEGT. This CDR3 has 13 residues. V was clipped by 7 bases and J by 5 bases, with 9 bases between them. Worth noting for this clonotype: Its antigen is undetermined. As the CDR3 is not closed by the conserved phenylalanine or tryptophan, this likely results from a read error.

The specimen was axillary lymph node tissue. The chain couples TRBV6-2 or TRBV6-3 to TRBJ1-6, with D unresolved. The receptor was isolated from a female donor with breast cancer. Some clones in this sample may be carry-over from other donors' samples. CDR3 sequence: CASKLRDNSPLHS. The CDR3 nucleotides read TGTGCCAGCAAACTCAGAGATAATTCACCCCTCCACTCT.